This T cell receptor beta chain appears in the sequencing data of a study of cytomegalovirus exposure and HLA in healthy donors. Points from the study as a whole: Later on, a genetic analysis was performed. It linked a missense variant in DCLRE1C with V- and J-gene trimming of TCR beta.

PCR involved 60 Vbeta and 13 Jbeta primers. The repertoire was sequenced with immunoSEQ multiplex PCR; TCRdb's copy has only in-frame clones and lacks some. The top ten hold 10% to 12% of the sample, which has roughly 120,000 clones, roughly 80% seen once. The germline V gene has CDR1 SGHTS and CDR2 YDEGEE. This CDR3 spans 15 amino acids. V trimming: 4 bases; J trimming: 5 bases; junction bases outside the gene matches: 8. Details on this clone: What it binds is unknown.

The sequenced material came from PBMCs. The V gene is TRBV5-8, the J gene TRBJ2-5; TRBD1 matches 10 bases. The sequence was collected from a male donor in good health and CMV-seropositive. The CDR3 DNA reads TGTGCCAGCAGCGCCGGGGACAGGGGTCTGGAGACCCAGTACTTC. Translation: CASSAGDRGLETQYF.